This TCR beta chain stems from a study of T cells in Graves' hyperthyroidism and ophthalmopathy. On the study more broadly: The authors collected peripheral blood at initial diagnosis, before any treatment.

Using RNA transcripts as the source, TCR beta CDR3 regions were amplified. First-round RT-PCR targeting the TCR CDR3 was performed with the HTBI primer set. TCRdb called the multiplex PCR reads again in MiXCR, with one record for every CDR3 protein. In the table there are roughly 650,000 distinct CDR3 sequences, about a sixth of which are singletons. General study points: Blood also showed most of the thyroid clonotypes that were expanded above 0.001.

For ophthalmopathy patients, the Clinical Activity Score was at least 3 and the NOSPECS grade at least 4; duration was under 3 months. Uncontrolled infections, other autoimmune diseases, pregnancy or lactation led to exclusion of patients. Trimming left V 2 bases short and J 4 bases short, with 14 bases between. In germline, CDR1 is SGHAT, CDR2 FQNNGV. The CDR3 covers 15 residues. Points on this clonotype: The antigen remains undetermined.

The clonotype comes from a woman aged 35 to 49 with Graves' ophthalmopathy. The rearrangement joins TRBV11-2 to TRBJ1-2, with D perhaps TRBD1 (5 bases). Sequencing input: blood. The CDR3 sequence is CASSLMGQGSYGYTF. CDR3 in DNA: TGTGCCAGCAGCTTAATGGGGCAAGGGTCCTATGGCTACACCTTC.